The TCR beta chain described here comes from a study of T cells in Graves' hyperthyroidism and ophthalmopathy. Across the whole study: Peripheral blood was secured at the point of initial diagnosis, before any treatment.

CDR3 length: 15 residues. Trimming cost V 8 bases and J 7 bases, with 21 bases left between them. Per the germline V gene, CDR1 is MDHEN and CDR2 is SYDVKM. RNA transcripts served as the template for amplifying TCR beta CDR3 regions. First-round RT-PCR with HTBI primers amplified the TCR CDR3 region. TCRdb fed the multiplex PCR reads into MiXCR, producing one record per CDR3 protein. Of around 600,000 distinct CDR3 sequences detected, approximately 15% appear once; the ten largest clones hold about 7%. Comments on this clonotype: As yet, its antigen is unknown.

Study results and caveats: By a 13 V-J model, ophthalmopathy was set apart from stable hyperthyroidism.

A patient was excluded if there was uncontrolled infection, other autoimmune disease, pregnancy or lactation. Thyroid ultrasound and orbital computed tomography, with clinical symptoms and serum thyroxine and TRAb, informed diagnoses. The chain carries TRBV28 and TRBJ1-5; D not resolved. The sample comprised blood. The receptor was derived from a woman aged 18-29 years with Graves' ophthalmopathy. In DNA, the CDR3 is TGTGCCAGCGGACTAGTAACAGTTCCCGGCCAGCCCCAGCATTTT. Protein sequence: CASGLVTVPGQPQHF. The complete variable domain, with remaining parts taken from reference TRBV28 and TRBJ1-5, reads DVKVTQSSRYLVKRTGEKVFLECVQDMDHENMFWYRQDPGLGLRLIYFSYDVKMKEKGDIPEGYSVSREKKERFSLILESASTNQTSMYLCASGLVTVPGQPQHFGDGTRLSIL.